What follows describes a single T cell receptor (beta chain). What this receptor recognizes is not known. No base quality values were provided; no much bigger clone lies one nucleotide off. TCR CDR3 regions were amplified from genomic DNA by multiplex PCR using the deep immunoSEQ assay. Extracted genomic DNA from each cell subset was distributed evenly across all wells of several immunoSEQ 96-well plates, and each plate was treated as a replicate. For sorted subsets, each replicate PCR was loaded with roughly 190 ng genomic DNA, equivalent to 32,000 or so T cell genomes. The purified libraries were quantified using a Qubit 3.0 fluorometer, sized with a Bioanalyzer 2100, and then quantified again using the KAPA Library Quantification kit. A separate single-read 150-cycle Illumina NextSeq 550 flow cell was used to sequence each immunoSEQ 96-well plate. As for how the authors treated the data: Because the immunoSEQ output included only junctional sequences and no quality scores, the filtering could not be the same as the filtering used for full-length reads. Sequences were annotated with PyIR, a Python wrapper for IgBLAST v1.9, using IMGT germline references to assign V/J genes and CDR3. Reads with weak V/J assignments (E-value above 1e-6), missing CDR3, stop codons, out-of-frame junctions, or ambiguous translated residues were removed. V3J clonotypes were defined by identical inferred V gene, J gene, and CDR3 amino acid sequence. Percentage overlap between repertoires was computed as shared unique clonotypes divided by the size of the smaller repertoire. Repertoire richness was assessed with RTK rarefaction, the Chao1 estimator, and Recon v2.1 estimates of unobserved clonotypes. OLGA was used to compute generation probabilities for all TCRbeta clonotypes that the gDNA method yielded from a few donors. The table comes from immuneACCESS by way of TCRdb, which keeps in-frame sequences with V and J called. Part of the clones is missing from these tables; in studies checked, under half for an unresolved V gene and the rest for unknown reasons. V and J calls and clone size are given by that table; D and trimming were obtained from the DNA. The sample table lists hundreds of thousands of clones, roughly 96% of them with a count of one. The ten largest clones represent 0.32% of the sample.

The record originates from a study of shared clonotypes between healthy human individuals (TCRdb year 2020). As for the study more broadly: The cohort included three men and two women between 18 and 49 years of age. For each donor, CD4 naive and CD4 memory were each given three plates, CD8 naive was given two plates, and CD8 memory was given one plate. To estimate repertoire size and how much clonotype sharing occurs between individuals, the study deeply sequenced the blood TCR repertoires of 4 to 6 healthy adults. To increase sequencing depth and limit assay-specific biases, different laboratories used diverse techniques to prepare libraries and sequence TCR repertoires. Each donor's leukapheresis produced roughly between roughly 0.9 and 9 billion PBMCs.

Results and caveats for the whole study, not just this receptor: Estimated clonotype richness was generally larger for naive than for memory subsets. Pairwise subsampling indicated that sequencing depth was expected to affect the degree of clonotype sharing among donors. Compared with non-shared clonotypes, clonotypes shared by all four sorted-subset donors had higher generation probabilities. Only blood was sampled, and tissue TCR repertoires likely differ from those in blood. Even with the large sequencing depth, rarefaction of the sorted-subset datasets indicated that sequencing was incomplete. Sharing across several donors was observed for around 5% of naive CD4, 3.5% of naive CD8, about 2.5% of memory CD4, and over 0.3% of memory CD8 clonotypes. The small number of donors limited the genetic and exposure-history diversity represented.

The donors were healthy, HIV-negative adults with no recently reported acute infections or vaccinations. All donors were Caucasian adults living in Nashville, Tennessee, USA. The CD8 memory samples were a combination of magnetically selected CD45RO+ cells and CCR7-negative CD45RA+ effector memory (TemRA) cells. Blood was collected by leukapheresis, and PBMCs were isolated by Ficoll-Histopaque density gradient centrifugation and then cryopreserved in liquid nitrogen vapor phase. Analytical flow cytometry was used to check the purity and quantity of each magnetically sorted T cell population. Genomic DNA was isolated from each sorted fraction and quantified by UV absorbance on a Nanodrop 2000c. The TCR originated in a man aged 25 to 45 in good health. Sequenced input: memory CD8+ T cells sorted from blood. Reading the label with the study, this specimen's cell subset or site is: CD45RO+ cells pooled with CCR7-negative TemRA cells.

The CDR3 loop reads CASETSGSPDTQYF. The nucleotides read TGTGCTAGTGAAACTAGCGGGAGTCCCGATACGCAGTATTTT. The V and J segments used are TRBV12-5 and TRBJ2-3, and TRBD2 matches 11 of the central bases. The germline V gene specifies LGHNT as CDR1 and FRNRAP as CDR2. Spanning cysteine to phenylalanine, the CDR3 consists of 14 amino acids. Only the CDR3 DNA stays, 42 bases, in frame from base 1. Germline trimming amounts to 7 bases on V and 6 bases on J, with 6 as the count of junction bases outside the gene matches.